These T cell receptor beta chains were read from a single sample in a study of blood T cell repertoires in COVID-19. Clones were read by immunoSEQ multiplex PCR, and TCRdb kept only the in-frame ones, dropping some. The sample records about 290,000 clones, roughly 80% being singletons. Sequenced sample: peripheral blood. Every receptor here comes from a woman in her 50s with active or convalescent COVID-19. The CDR3 runs from the conserved cysteine through the conserved F or W. Fields, in order: clone size, V gene, J gene, D gene, CDR3 protein, CDR3 DNA. A D gene is named only where the DNA matches it firmly. Some rows have no size entry. The others give once, few or many, or a class for an expanded clone.

NA	TRBV6-6	TRBJ2-3	NA	CASSLLAYTDTQYF	TGTGCCAGCAGCCTGCTAGCGTACACAGATACGCAGTATTTT
NA	TRBV15	TRBJ1-1	TRBD1	CATSRDLGRGLEAFF	TGTGCCACCAGCAGAGATCTAGGCAGGGGGCTTGAAGCTTTCTTT
few	TRBV18	TRBJ2-3	NA	CASSRYPGAPNTDTQYF	TGTGCCAGCTCGCGGTATCCGGGAGCTCCCAATACAGATACGCAGTATTTT
NA	TRBV2	TRBJ2-3	NA	CASSPRAHLGDTQYF	TGTGCCAGCAGCCCCAGGGCCCATCTAGGCGATACGCAGTATTTT
NA	TRBV5-1	TRBJ2-2	NA	CASRGVLNTGELFF	TGCGCCAGCAGAGGGGTCCTGAACACCGGGGAGCTGTTTTTT
NA	TRBV5-6	TRBJ2-4	TRBD1	CASSSGQGIWYF	TGTGCCAGCAGCTCGGGACAGGGGATCTGGTACTTC
once	TRBV27	TRBJ2-2	TRBD2	CASSGSGRSNTGELFF	TGTGCCAGCAGTGGGAGCGGGAGGTCGAACACCGGGGAGCTGTTTTTT
NA	TRBV7-9	TRBJ1-5	NA	CASRMGGGDDQPQHF	TGTGCCAGCAGGATGGGAGGGGGTGATGATCAGCCCCAGCATTTT
NA	TRBV11-3	TRBJ2-7	TRBD1	CASSSGQGHSYEQYF	TGTGCCAGCAGCTCCGGACAGGGGCACTCCTACGAGCAGTACTTC
NA	TRBV5-1	TRBJ2-5	TRBD1	CASSLTAGGGETQYF	TGCGCCAGCAGCTTGACGGCAGGGGGCGGTGAGACCCAGTACTTC
NA	TRBV7-2	TRBJ2-1	NA	CASSLAPAGSEQFF	TGTGCCAGCAGCTTAGCACCGGCGGGGAGTGAGCAGTTCTTC
NA	TRBV4-2	TRBJ2-2	NA	CASSQERVGSGTGELFF	TGTGCCAGCAGCCAAGAGCGAGTCGGGAGTGGCACCGGGGAGCTGTTTTTT
NA	TRBV18	TRBJ2-5	NA	CASSPRSGQETQYF	TGTGCCAGCTCACCAAGGAGCGGACAAGAGACCCAGTACTTC
NA	TRBV4-2	TRBJ2-3	NA	CASSHRSTDTQYF	TGTGCCAGCAGCCACCGGAGCACAGATACGCAGTATTTT
NA	TRBV6-5	TRBJ1-4	NA	CASSYQREREKLFF	TGTGCCAGCAGTTACCAGAGGGAGAGGGAAAAACTGTTTTTT
NA	TRBV2	TRBJ1-4	NA	CASSPGLNEKLFF	TGTGCCAGCAGTCCGGGATTAAATGAAAAACTGTTTTTT
NA	TRBV6-1	TRBJ2-1	TRBD1	CASSENRGYEQFF	TGTGCCAGCAGTGAAAACAGGGGCTATGAGCAGTTCTTC
NA	TRBV10-3	TRBJ2-3	TRBD2	CAISEGDGRQDTQYF	TGTGCCATCAGTGAGGGGGACGGGAGGCAAGATACGCAGTATTTT
NA	TRBV5-8	TRBJ1-5	NA	CASSFGGDSNQPQHF	TGTGCCAGCAGCTTTGGCGGTGATAGCAATCAGCCCCAGCATTTT
NA	TRBV6-6	TRBJ1-3	NA	CASSQPISGNTIYF	TGTGCCAGCAGTCAGCCCATCTCGGGAAACACCATATATTTT
NA	TRBV12-3/TRBV12-4	TRBJ1-2	TRBD1	CASSLGQGLGYTF	TGTGCCAGCAGTTTAGGACAGGGGTTAGGCTACACCTTC
NA	TRBV11-2	TRBJ2-5	TRBD1	CASSLDRDRDMLAQYF	TGTGCCAGCAGCTTAGATCGGGACAGGGATATGTTGGCCCAGTACTTC
once	TRBV5-1	TRBJ1-1	TRBD1	CASSIEGQGVTEAFF	TGCGCCAGCAGCATTGAGGGACAGGGGGTTACTGAAGCTTTCTTT
once	TRBV19	TRBJ2-1	NA	CASSIGTAYNEQFF	TGTGCCAGTAGTATAGGAACAGCCTACAATGAGCAGTTCTTC
NA	TRBV28	TRBJ1-1	TRBD1	CASSWDSLNTEAFF	TGTGCCAGCAGTTGGGACAGCTTGAACACTGAAGCTTTCTTT
NA	TRBV5-5	TRBJ1-6	NA	CASSLEQGGNSPLHF	TGTGCCAGCAGCTTGGAACAGGGTGGTAATTCACCCCTCCACTTT
NA	TRBV5-6	TRBJ2-5	TRBD1	CASSPGQGLQETQYF	TGTGCCAGCAGCCCGGGACAGGGGCTCCAAGAGACCCAGTACTTC
NA	TRBV28	TRBJ2-7	NA	CASSPGFDRPFYEQYF	TGTGCCAGCAGTCCCGGATTTGACAGACCCTTCTACGAGCAGTACTTC
NA	TRBV10-3	TRBJ1-5	NA	CAISGDNNQPQHF	TGTGCCATCAGTGGGGACAACAATCAGCCCCAGCATTTT
few	TRBV18	TRBJ1-2	NA	CASSPGQAGGGGYTF	TGTGCCAGCTCCCCGGGACAAGCCGGGGGGGGAGGCTACACCTTC
NA	TRBV2	TRBJ1-5	TRBD1	CASRTDRGSNQPQHF	TGTGCCAGCAGGACGGACAGGGGGAGCAATCAGCCCCAGCATTTT
many	TRBV19	TRBJ1-5	NA	CASSVRGIHQPQHF	TGTGCCAGTAGTGTTCGCGGGATACATCAGCCCCAGCATTTT
NA	TRBV4-1	TRBJ2-5	TRBD2	CASSQDPPLAGDKTQYF	TGCGCCAGCAGCCAAGATCCCCCACTAGCGGGAGACAAGACCCAGTACTTC
NA	TRBV6-5	TRBJ2-1	TRBD1	CASSPTGQSYNEQFF	TGTGCCAGCAGCCCGACAGGGCAGTCATACAATGAGCAGTTCTTC
NA	TRBV10-3	TRBJ2-7	TRBD2	CAISAGTSGYEQYF	TGTGCCATCAGCGCCGGGACTAGCGGCTACGAGCAGTACTTC
once	TRBV5-1	TRBJ2-7	TRBD2	CASSYERDYEQYF	TGCGCCAGCAGCTACGAGCGGGACTACGAGCAGTACTTC
once	TRBV12-5	TRBJ2-5	TRBD2	CASGFDVRAGHF	TGTGCTAGTGGTTTTGACGTGAGAGCGGGGCACTTC
few	TRBV3-1/TRBV3-2	TRBJ2-2	NA	CASREANTGELFF	TGTGCCAGTCGCGAGGCGAACACCGGGGAGCTGTTTTTT
NA	TRBV5-5	TRBJ1-2	TRBD1	CASSPLGQGYGYTF	TGTGCCAGCAGCCCGTTGGGACAGGGCTATGGCTACACCTTC
NA	TRBV7-2	TRBJ2-1	TRBD2	CASSPGSGRALENEQFF	TGTGCCAGCAGCCCTGGGAGCGGGAGGGCCCTAGAAAATGAGCAGTTCTTC
NA	TRBV7-2	TRBJ2-3	NA	CASNSREGATDTQYF	TGTGCCAGCAATTCCCGGGAGGGGGCCACAGATACGCAGTATTTT
NA	TRBV4-1	TRBJ1-5	NA	CASSQAGGNQPQHF	TGCGCCAGCAGCCAAGCAGGGGGCAATCAGCCCCAGCATTTT
few	TRBV15	TRBJ1-4	NA	CATSRERKSTNEKLFF	TGTGCCACCAGCAGAGAGCGAAAGAGCACTAATGAAAAACTGTTTTTT
NA	TRBV5-5	TRBJ1-3	NA	CASSVTPGSSGNTIYF	TGTGCCAGCAGCGTTACCCCGGGGAGCTCTGGAAACACCATATATTTT
NA	TRBV2	TRBJ1-1	TRBD1	CASSRSGQGTEAFF	TGTGCCAGCAGCCGATCCGGACAGGGGACTGAAGCTTTCTTT
NA	TRBV7-9	TRBJ1-2	TRBD1	CASSPRRDREYGYTF	TGTGCCAGCAGCCCTCGCAGGGACAGGGAATATGGCTACACCTTC
NA	TRBV5-4	TRBJ2-7	TRBD1	CASSRGTGLYEQYF	TGTGCCAGCAGCCGGGGGACAGGTCTCTACGAGCAGTACTTC
NA	TRBV18	TRBJ2-5	NA	CASSPVRAGWETQYF	TGTGCCAGCTCACCAGTCAGGGCCGGCTGGGAGACCCAGTACTTC
NA	TRBV4-1	TRBJ2-7	TRBD2	CASSQDPGASGPYF	TGCGCCAGCAGCCAAGATCCTGGCGCTAGCGGGCCCTACTTC
once	TRBV7-9	TRBJ2-5	TRBD2	CASSLALLAGEETQYF	TGTGCCAGCAGCTTAGCCCTCCTAGCGGGAGAGGAGACCCAGTACTTC
NA	TRBV28	TRBJ1-4	NA	CASSNTGGEKLFF	TGTGCCAGCAGTAATACCGGGGGGGAAAAACTGTTTTTT
NA	TRBV5-4	TRBJ2-7	NA	CASSLGEAYEQYF	TGTGCCAGCAGCTTGGGCGAAGCCTACGAGCAGTACTTC
once	TRBV30	TRBJ1-1	NA	CAWSVAGVGTEAFF	TGTGCCTGGAGTGTGGCCGGGGTGGGCACTGAAGCTTTCTTT
NA	TRBV29-1	TRBJ1-1	NA	CSVARTEGTEAFF	TGCAGCGTTGCGAGGACAGAGGGGACTGAAGCTTTCTTT
NA	TRBV10-1	TRBJ2-7	NA	CASSESVRQKRYEQYF	TGCGCCAGCAGTGAGTCGGTTCGACAGAAGCGCTACGAGCAGTACTTC
NA	TRBV18	TRBJ2-7	TRBD2	CASSPPLAGSYEQYF	TGTGCCAGCTCACCACCTCTAGCGGGGAGCTACGAGCAGTACTTC
NA	TRBV7-2	TRBJ1-2	NA	CASSLGGGFGRYGYTF	TGTGCCAGCAGCTTAGGAGGAGGGTTTGGGCGATATGGCTACACCTTC
NA	TRBV27	TRBJ2-5	TRBD1	CASSQTGGGETQYF	TGTGCCAGCAGTCAAACAGGGGGCGGGGAGACCCAGTACTTC
NA	TRBV11-3	TRBJ2-2	TRBD2	CASSLVGGSRFTGELFF	TGTGCCAGCAGCTTAGTGGGCGGGAGTAGATTCACCGGGGAGCTGTTTTTT
few	TRBV10-3	TRBJ2-1	NA	CAISESGDPYNEQFF	TGTGCCATCAGTGAGTCAGGAGACCCATACAATGAGCAGTTCTTC